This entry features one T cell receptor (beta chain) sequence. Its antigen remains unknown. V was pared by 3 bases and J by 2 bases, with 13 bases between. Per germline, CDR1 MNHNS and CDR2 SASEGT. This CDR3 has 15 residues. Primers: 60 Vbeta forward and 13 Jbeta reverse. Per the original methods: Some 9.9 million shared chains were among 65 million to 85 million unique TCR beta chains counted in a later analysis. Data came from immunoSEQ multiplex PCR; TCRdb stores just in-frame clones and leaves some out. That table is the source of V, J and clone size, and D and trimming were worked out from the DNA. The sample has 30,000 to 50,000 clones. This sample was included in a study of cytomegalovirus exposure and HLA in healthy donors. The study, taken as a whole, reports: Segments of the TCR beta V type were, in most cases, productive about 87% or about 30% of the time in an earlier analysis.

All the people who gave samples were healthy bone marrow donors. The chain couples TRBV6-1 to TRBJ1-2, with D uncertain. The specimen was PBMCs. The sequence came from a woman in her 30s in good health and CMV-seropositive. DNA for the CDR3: TGTGCCAGCAGTGAGGGCCGGCACAGAAACTATGGCTACACCTTC. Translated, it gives CASSEGRHRNYGYTF.